A single sample gave rise to the 21 T cell receptor beta chains below, sequenced in a study of T cells in women clearing cervical HPV infection. The assay was immunoSEQ multiplex PCR, and TCRdb's table has in-frame clones only and misses some. Recorded for this sample: approximately 37,000 clones. What was sequenced was blood buffy coat. The receptors originated from a woman between 18 and 70 years old with a cervical HPV16 infection that either progressed to CIN3+ or cleared (not recorded which).

The covered CDR3 bases are TGTGCCAGCAGTTACGGGCTAGCGGGAGACACAGATACG. Amino acid sequence: CASSYGLAGDTDT. The whole CDR3 reads CASSYGLAGDTDTQYF. This chain links TRBV6-2 or TRBV6-3 with TRBJ2-3, with 10 bases lining up with TRBD2. The read is 3 residues too short to cover the CDR3 end, so that end is filled in from the germline J gene. The CDR3 loop spans 16 amino acids. V lost 2 bases, J lost 2 bases, and 4 bases stayed unmatched. Germline assignment: CDR1 MNHEY and CDR2 SVGEGT.

Of note for this clone: From the germline J gene comes the end of the CDR3, since the read stops 3 residues before it. The rearrangement joins TRBV4-1 to TRBJ1-6, with 8 bases lining up with TRBD1. V was clipped by 1 base and J by 9 bases; unmatched bases: 8. The germline CDR1 and CDR2 sequences are MGHRA and YSYEKL. The CDR3 consists of 16 residues. The part of the CDR3 DNA that was read is TGCGCCAGCAGCCAAGGTCCGGACAGGGCCATTTCACCC. Protein product: CASSQGPDRAISP. The entire CDR3 reads CASSQGPDRAISPLHF.

On this clone itself: The read ends 3 residues early relative to the CDR3; the germline J gene fills the gap. V usage is TRBV6-2 or TRBV6-3 and J usage is TRBJ1-2, with D possibly matching TRBD1 (6 bases). Germline V gives CDR1 MNHEY, CDR2 SVGEGT. The CDR3 has 14 residues. Here the CDR3 reads CASSYTDRPYDYTF. Incomplete CDR3 DNA: TGTGCCAGCAGTTACACGGACAGACCCTACGAC.

A remark on this clone: The read finishes 3 residues shy of the CDR3 end, and the germline J gene is used to complete it. This sequence joins TRBV13 and TRBJ2-7, with D possibly being TRBD1 (5 bases). Deletions cut 2 bases from V and 3 bases from J, with 14 bases between. Germline V lookup: CDR1 PRHDT, CDR2 FYEKMQ (reference sequence). The CDR3 consists of 15 residues. The CDR3 sequence is CASSLRQRTIYEQYF. CDR3 bases read: TGTGCCAGCAGCTTAAGACAGCGAACGATCTACGAG.

As for this clone: The CDR3 end lies 3 residues beyond the end of the read and is filled in from the germline J gene. The chain combines TRBV6-2 or TRBV6-3 with TRBJ1-5; 10 bases fit TRBD1. Looked up from germline, CDR1 is MNHEY and CDR2 is SVGEGT. The V gene end was trimmed by 5 bases and the J gene end by 5 bases; junction bases not matched to a gene: 9. The CDR3 spans 16 residues. The CDR3 sequence is CASSRPGQGPYQPQHF. The sequenced CDR3 bases are TGTGCCAGCAGTCGCCCGGGACAGGGGCCATATCAGCCC.

In regard to this clone: Read coverage stops 3 residues before the CDR3 terminus; the germline J gene supplies the remainder. The chain is built from TRBV11-2 and TRBJ2-7; D is perhaps TRBD1 (6 bases). This CDR3 spans 15 amino acids. Germline V gene data show CDR1 as SGHAT and CDR2 as FQNNGV. V was pared by 3 bases and J by 3 bases, with 15 bases between. CDR3 bases read: TGTGCCAGCAGCTTGTATCAGGGGAACAACTACGAG. Protein product: CASSLYQGNNYE. The full CDR3 protein is CASSLYQGNNYEQYF.

Notes on this clone: The CDR3 goes on 3 residues after the read ends, and that part is filled in from the germline J gene. The V call is TRBV30, the J call TRBJ2-1; D unclear. Looked up from germline, CDR1 is GTSNPN and CDR2 is SVGIG (reference sequence). The CDR3 has 13 residues. Trimming left V 1 base short and J 6 bases short, with 10 bases between. The CDR3: CAWSEGPLNEQFF. The sequenced CDR3 bases are TGTGCCTGGAGTGAGGGCCCGCTCAATGAG.

Notes on this clone: The read terminates 3 residues ahead of where the CDR3 ends, so the germline J gene completes it. This chain uses TRBV20-1 with TRBJ1-1; tentative D call: TRBD1 (5 bases). This CDR3 spans 14 amino acids. V was cut by 6 bases and J by 4 bases, with 18 bases left in between. Germline-derived CDR1 and CDR2 are DFQATT and SNEGSKA (reference sequence). Incomplete CDR3 DNA: TGCAGTGCCGCCCGCGGCAGGGTGGCCACTGAA. Its translation: CSAARGRVATE. The full CDR3 is CSAARGRVATEAFF.

Notes on this clone: The CDR3 end lies 3 residues beyond the end of the read and is filled in from the germline J gene. The J gene is TRBJ1-2, the V gene TRBV19; D gene ambiguous. Germline values: CDR1 LNHDA, CDR2 SQIVND (reference sequence). CDR3 length: 14 residues. CDR3 in amino acids: CASSISADNYDYTF. The part of the CDR3 DNA that was read is TGTGCCAGTAGTATATCGGCAGATAACTACGAC.

About this clone itself: The CDR3 end is not reached by the read, which stops 3 residues before it; the germline J gene fills it in. The chain has TRBV18 and TRBJ1-1; unclear D gene. There are 15 residues in the CDR3. Germline V gene lookup returns CDR1 KGHSH and CDR2 LQKENI. V lost 0 bases to trimming and J lost 4 bases, with 12 bases between them. The CDR3 reads CASSPPAASTTEAFF. The part of the CDR3 DNA that was read is TGTGCCAGCTCACCACCGGCGGCCTCGACCACTGAA.

In the case of this clone: The read halts 3 residues ahead of the CDR3 end, with the missing end drawn from the germline J gene. The J gene is TRBJ2-2, the V gene TRBV19; the match to TRBD2 covers 8 bases. This CDR3 contains 15 residues. J lost 2 bases, V lost 7 bases, and 6 bases had no gene match. Germline V gene sequence: CDR1 LNHDA, CDR2 SQIVND (reference sequence). The CDR3 reads CASKSGRFNTGELFF. Incomplete CDR3 DNA: TGTGCCAGTAAAAGCGGGAGATTTAACACCGGGGAG.

Comment on this clone: Read coverage stops 3 residues before the CDR3 terminus; the germline J gene supplies the remainder. V and J are TRBV6-1 and TRBJ2-2; D gene uncertain. Germline CDR1 and CDR2: MNHNS and SASEGT. The CDR3 sequence is 14 residues long. The CDR3 DNA, read in part, is TGTGCCAGCAGTGAAGCCAGTGTTAATGAAAAG. The encoded protein is CASSEASVNEK. The whole CDR3 is CASSEASVNEKLFF.

About this clone itself: The read is 3 residues too short to cover the CDR3 end, so that end is filled in from the germline J gene. The J gene is TRBJ2-5, the V gene TRBV20-1; TRBD2 matches 14 bases. Germline V gene sequence: CDR1 DFQATT, CDR2 SNEGSKA (reference sequence). The trim removed 6 bases at V and 2 bases at J, leaving 8 bases unmatched. The CDR3 runs 16 residues. CDR3 DNA (partial): TGCAGTGCCCACCGACTAGCGGGAGGGGGGCAAGAGACC. Translating it yields CSAHRLAGGGQET. The CDR3 reads in full as CSAHRLAGGGQETQYF.

In regard to this clone: Read data end 3 residues before the CDR3 end; the end is taken from the germline J gene. The genes are TRBV14 and TRBJ2-7; possible D gene TRBD1, 5 bases. The V gene's germline CDR1 is SGHDN and CDR2 FVKESK. CDR3 length equals 16 residues. Between the trimmed V and J ends, which lost 0 bases and 3 bases, there was a span of 15 bases. The chain's CDR3 is CASSQEWQGLNYEQYF. The CDR3 DNA, read in part, is TGTGCCAGCAGCCAAGAATGGCAGGGCTTAAACTACGAG.

Details on this clone: Read sequence stops 3 residues before the CDR3 end, and the germline J gene provides the missing end. The J gene is TRBJ2-7, the V gene TRBV4-1; D gene ambiguous. Looked up from germline, CDR1 is MGHRA and CDR2 is YSYEKL. V lost 0 bases and J 4 bases, leaving 13 bases between the germline ends. This CDR3 comprises 15 residues. Partial CDR3 DNA: TGCGCCAGCAGCCAAGAGGGTCTAGGTGGATACGAG. Translating gives CASSQEGLGGYE. The complete CDR3 reads CASSQEGLGGYEQYF.

For this clone: The read ends 3 residues before the CDR3 terminus; that terminus is restored from the germline J gene. The rearrangement joins TRBV2 to TRBJ2-7; 7 nucleotides match TRBD1. The CDR3 contains 12 residues. V shed 9 bases, J shed 2 bases, and the junction held 4 bases outside the gene matches. Germline V lookup: CDR1 SNHLY, CDR2 FYNNEI. The CDR3 loop is CASRGLAYEQYF. Partial CDR3 DNA: TGTGCCAGTAGGGGGCTCGCCTACGAG.

With regard to this clone: The CDR3 is cut off 3 residues early in the read; its end comes from the germline J gene. The rearrangement uses TRBV19 and TRBJ2-1, with TRBD2 matching 13 bases. The CDR3 has 15 residues. CDR1 and CDR2 (germline): LNHDA, SQIVND (reference sequence). Unmatched junction bases numbered 6, after V lost 5 bases and J lost 8 bases. This chain's CDR3 is CASSVGTSGNDEQFF. The sequenced CDR3 bases are TGTGCCAGTAGTGTCGGGACTAGCGGGAACGATGAG. Full variable domain (remainder filled in from reference TRBV19 and TRBJ2-1): DGGITQSPKYLFRKEGQNVTLSCEQNLNHDAMYWYRQDPGQGLRLIYYSQIVNDFQKGDIAEGYSVSREKKESFPLTVTSAQKNPTAFYLCASSVGTSGNDEQFFGPGTRLTVL.

As to this clone: The read ends 3 residues before the CDR3 terminus; that terminus is restored from the germline J gene. The chain couples TRBV19 to TRBJ2-3, with 8 bases lining up with TRBD2. The CDR3 contains 15 residues. Germline V gene data show CDR1 as LNHDA and CDR2 as SQIVND (reference sequence). The V gene end was trimmed by 5 bases and the J gene end by 4 bases; junction bases not matched to a gene: 8. Incomplete CDR3 DNA: TGTGCCAGTAGTTTTACTAGCGGATCTTCAGATACG. Its translation is CASSFTSGSSDT. In full, the CDR3 is CASSFTSGSSDTQYF.

Of note for this clone: The read ends 3 residues shy of where the CDR3 ends; the end is completed using the germline J gene. The chain employs TRBV7-2 and TRBJ2-2, with a possible D match to TRBD1 (7 bases). CDR3 size: 15 residues. The germline gives CDR1 SGHTA, CDR2 FQGNSA. CDR3 residues: CASRPGGYYNSPLFF. CDR3 DNA (partial): TGTGCCAGCAGGCCAGGGGGGTACTATAATTCACCG.

In the case of this clone: Sequencing ends 3 residues short of the CDR3 end; the germline J gene provides the rest. The V and J genes are TRBV2 and TRBJ2-3; 10 positions agree with TRBD2. The CDR3 has 15 residues. Looked up from germline, CDR1 is SNHLY and CDR2 is FYNNEI. The CDR3 is CASSARSGRGQTQYF. The sequenced CDR3 bases are TGTGCCAGCAGTGCACGGAGCGGGAGGGGGCAGACG.

Of note for this clone: The read halts 3 residues ahead of the CDR3 end, with the missing end drawn from the germline J gene. The V gene is TRBV12-3 or TRBV12-4, the J gene TRBJ2-7; 7 bases are a match to TRBD1. The V gene end was trimmed by 5 bases and the J gene end by 0 bases; junction bases not matched to a gene: 7. The CDR3 consists of 15 residues. The DNA read from the CDR3 is TGTGCCAGCAGTCCTCGACAGGGCTTCTCCTACGAG. Translation: CASSPRQGFSYE. The whole CDR3 sequence is CASSPRQGFSYEQYF.